The 8 T cell receptor beta chains presented below share a single source sample, sequenced in a study of T cell responses to AZD1222 COVID-19 vaccine. Assay used: immunoSEQ multiplex PCR; TCRdb lists only in-frame clones, some missing. The repertoire consists of 160,000 or so clones, with about 90% occurring once and the leading ten covering roughly 0.98%. The material sequenced was peripheral blood, taken 28 days after the second AZD1222 dose. Receptor source: an adult who received the AZD1222 COVID-19 vaccine.

This rearrangement joins TRBV24-1 to TRBJ2-3; 8 bases agree with TRBD1. Germline values: CDR1 KGHDR, CDR2 SFDVKD. This CDR3 has 13 amino acids. V was clipped by 7 bases and J by 3 bases; unmatched bases: 2. The CDR3 protein is CATRGTGTDTQYF. The CDR3 coding sequence is TGTGCCACCAGGGGGACAGGAACAGATACGCAGTATTTT.

The chain joins TRBV19 to TRBJ1-5; possibly TRBD1 for D (5 bases). Germline values: CDR1 LNHDA, CDR2 SQIVND (reference sequence). V lost 5 bases to trimming and J lost 6 bases, with 14 bases between them. The CDR3 runs to 14 residues. The CDR3 DNA sequence: TGTGCCAGTAGTGCGGGGCCGGACGGTCAGCCCCAGCATTTT. This sequence encodes CASSAGPDGQPQHF.

The V call is TRBV3-1 (or the pseudogene TRBV3-2), the J call TRBJ2-7; perhaps TRBD2 as D (6 bases). CDR1 is LGHDT and CDR2 is YNNKEL in the germline V gene (reference sequence). This CDR3 spans 14 amino acids. V was clipped by 3 bases and J by 6 bases, with 15 bases between them. CDR3 sequence: CASSQAGTQGEQYF. CDR3 nucleotide sequence: TGTGCCAGCAGCCAGGCGGGGACCCAAGGCGAGCAGTACTTC.

V is TRBV4-1 and J is TRBJ2-3, with TRBD2 identical over 9 bases. CDR1 is MGHRA and CDR2 is YSYEKL in the germline V gene. J was trimmed by 6 bases and V by 5 bases; bases with no gene match: 9. CDR3 length: 15 residues. The CDR3 reads CASSLAGELTDTQYF. DNA of the CDR3: TGCGCCAGCAGCTTAGCGGGGGAGCTCACGGATACGCAGTATTTT.

The chain joins TRBV10-3 to TRBJ1-1; tentatively, D is TRBD1 (5 bases). With 10 bases removed from V and 1 base from J, the gap between germline ends came to 16 bases. Germline V gene data show CDR1 as ENHRY and CDR2 as SYGVKD. The CDR3 extends over 14 amino acids. The CDR3 protein is CASRGVQENTEAFF. The CDR3 nucleotides are TGTGCCAGCCGGGGAGTACAGGAGAACACTGAAGCTTTCTTT.

The V gene is TRBV6-5, the J gene TRBJ1-1; the D gene is possibly TRBD1 (6 bases). The V end was cut by 7 bases, the J end by 0 bases, with 12 bases between. Germline assignment: CDR1 MNHEY and CDR2 SVGAGI. This CDR3 is 14 amino acids long. As DNA, the CDR3 is TGTGCCAGCAAAGCAGGGGCGGTGAACACTGAAGCTTTCTTT. Amino acid sequence: CASKAGAVNTEAFF.

The J gene is TRBJ1-1, the V gene TRBV7-9; the match to TRBD1 covers 7 bases. From germline, CDR1 is SEHNR and CDR2 FQNEAQ (reference sequence). The CDR3 loop spans 15 amino acids. The J segment lost 4 bases and the V segment lost 5 bases, leaving 10 bases of the junction unmatched. In DNA form, the CDR3 reads TGTGCCAGCAGCCACTCTCGACAGGGAGCCACTGAAGCTTTCTTT. Translating it yields CASSHSRQGATEAFF. Filled out from reference TRBV7-9 and TRBJ1-1, the complete variable domain reads DTGVSQNPRHKITKRGQNVTFRCDPISEHNRLYWYRQTLGQGPEFLTYFQNEAQLEKSRLLSDRFSAERPKGSFSTLEIQRTEQGDSAMYLCASSHSRQGATEAFFGQGTRLTVV.

In this sample, this clone turned up once. J is TRBJ1-2 and V is TRBV9; 9 bases agree with TRBD1. Germline assignment: CDR1 SGDLS and CDR2 YYNGEE. The CDR3 consists of 17 residues. The V gene end was trimmed by 3 bases and the J gene end by 3 bases; junction bases not matched to a gene: 12. The CDR3 here is CASSGRTGDEQDYGYTF. CDR3 DNA sequence: TGTGCCAGCAGCGGGCGGACAGGGGATGAGCAAGACTATGGCTACACCTTC.